A single TCR beta chain is shown here with its context. The clone's antigen remains unknown. Per-nucleotide qualities are absent, and no much larger clonotype sits a single base away. The data belong to a study of beta chain features in type 1 diabetes (dated by TCRdb to 2017 to 2018). Study-level background: Patients and healthy donors did not differ in mean age, gender distribution, total cell number or subset yield. A total of some 100,000,000 sorted cells were examined across all samples, and a strong correlation was observed between cell number per subset and RNA yield. In the study, TCRB repertoires of sorted circulating CD4+ T cell subsets from recently diagnosed type 1 diabetes patients were compared with those of matched healthy donors. Regulatory and stem cell-like memory subsets were obtained from only 8 patients and roughly 8 healthy donors, while naive and central memory subsets were obtained from all 28 donors.

The germline V gene (reference sequence) supplies CDR1 SEHNR and CDR2 FQNEAQ. The junction carries 12 bases between V and J, which are trimmed by 7 bases and 6 bases respectively. The CDR3 measures 12 amino acids from cysteine to phenylalanine. Of all the DNA, just the CDR3 is kept, 36 bases in frame from base 1. The High Capacity cDNA Reverse Transcription Kit was used to reverse transcribe all of the isolated RNA, meaning that expressed TCRB transcripts were what got sequenced. Deep immunoSEQ sequencing was applied to naive, central memory and regulatory T cell samples, giving an average of around 4 million total reads per sample. Sorted cells were lysed in RLT buffer and RNA was extracted with DNase-treated RNeasy Micro or Mini kits, depending on cell number. To prevent cross-contamination, each cell subset was processed individually, whereas patient and healthy donor samples were processed jointly. The immunoSEQ multiplex PCR was used to amplify TCRB sequences from cDNA, generating 87-bp fragments that spanned the CDR3 region. The amplicons were sequenced using the Illumina HiSeq platform. In the paper's pipeline: Synthetic template baselines were used to correct PCR bias computationally, reads within Hamming distance 2 were collapsed together, and singletons that could not be merged were discarded. Reads were aligned to IMGT to assign V, D and J genes, CDR3 length, and insertions or deletions at six rearrangement sites. Clonotype counts were normalized to sorted cell number within each subset before computing true diversity and Gini coefficients with the tcR R package. Repertoire sharing was quantified using the overlap coefficient calculated on TCRB nucleotide sequences. Out-of-frame TCRB sequences from naive cells were analyzed to stand in for the pre-selection repertoire. TCRdb re-hosts the immuneACCESS table, in-frame sequences only. Its copies lack some clones; in the studies checked, an unresolved V gene accounts for under half of them, and the cause for the rest is not known. V, J and clone size derive from that table, while D and trimming were established from the DNA sequence. The sample table shows about 640,000 clones, and roughly 12% are seen once. Around 0.12% of the sample goes to the ten largest clones.

Each donor gave one peripheral blood draw, averaging about 120 mL, which was collected into heparinised tubes. A BD FACSAria II was used to sort naive, central memory, regulatory and stem cell-like memory CD4+ T cells with a panel that included CD45RO, CCR7, CD25, CD127, CD95 and CD27. Every sorted population had a purity above 95%. PBMCs were isolated immediately by Lymphoprep density gradient centrifugation and stained directly without culture. So that batch effects would be minimized, each experiment stained and sorted samples in pairs, pairing one healthy donor with one patient. Study-wide conclusions, independent of this receptor: At VDJ recombination sites, patients with type 1 diabetes made fewer insertions and deleted more nucleotides, a pattern implying thymic rearrangement abnormalities. The naive, central memory and regulatory TCRB repertoires appeared to resemble one another more closely among patients than among healthy donors. Shorter templates might be favored by PCR, yet because patient and control samples were amplified and corrected together, any such skew would affect both groups equally. In all four CD4+ subsets, TCRB CDR3 length was moderately but significantly shorter in type 1 diabetes patients. Because cDNA rather than genomic DNA was sequenced, highly expressing activated cells could have been over-represented, although no difference in activation and CD3 levels was found between groups. Only small numbers of individuals were included in the HLA sub-analyses, which left unresolved whether HLA type had any influence on TCRB rearrangement.

The sequence links TRBV7-9 to TRBJ1-1, and TRBD1 may be the D gene, going by 5 matching bases. The sequence derives from a young man with type 1 diabetes. Sequencing used naive CD4+ T cells from blood. The cell subset or site label, read with the paper, signifies: true naive CD4+ T cells. The DNA is as follows: TGTGCCAGCACCTCGGGGCTACCTGAAGCTTTCTTT. The encoded protein is CASTSGLPEAFF.